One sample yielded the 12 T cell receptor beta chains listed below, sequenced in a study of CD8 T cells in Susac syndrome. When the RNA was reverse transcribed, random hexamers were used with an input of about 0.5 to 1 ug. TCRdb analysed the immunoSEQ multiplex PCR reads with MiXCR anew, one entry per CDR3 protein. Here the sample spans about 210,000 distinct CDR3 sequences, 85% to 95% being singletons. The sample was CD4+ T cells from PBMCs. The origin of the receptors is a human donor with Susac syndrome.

The CDR3 bases are TGCAGCGTTGAAGACACCCGTCGAGGGGCGAATAGCTATGGCTACACCTTC. As protein: CSVEDTRRGANSYGYTF. J is TRBJ1-2 and V is TRBV29-1; weak D call: TRBD1 (5 bases). The CDR3 is 17 residues long. V was clipped by 0 bases and J by 4 bases, with 21 bases between them. In germline, CDR1 is SQVTM, CDR2 ANQGSEA.

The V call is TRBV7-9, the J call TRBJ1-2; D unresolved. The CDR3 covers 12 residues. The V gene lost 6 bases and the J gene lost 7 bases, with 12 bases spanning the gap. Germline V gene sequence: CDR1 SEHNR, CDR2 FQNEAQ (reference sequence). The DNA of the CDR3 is TGTGCCAGCAGGTCCTACTTTGGTGGCTACACCTTC. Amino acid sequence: CASRSYFGGYTF.

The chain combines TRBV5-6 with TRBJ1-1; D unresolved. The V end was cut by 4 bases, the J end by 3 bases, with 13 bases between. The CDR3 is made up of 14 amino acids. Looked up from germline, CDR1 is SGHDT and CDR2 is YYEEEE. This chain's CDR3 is CASSHIEGHTEAFF. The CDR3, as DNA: TGTGCCAGCAGCCATATAGAAGGGCACACTGAAGCTTTCTTT. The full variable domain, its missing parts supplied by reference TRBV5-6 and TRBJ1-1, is DAGVTQSPTHLIKTRGQQVTLRCSPKSGHDTVSWYQQALGQGPQFIFQYYEEEERQRGNFPDRFSGHQFPNYSSELNVNALLLGDSALYLCASSHIEGHTEAFFGQGTRLTVV.

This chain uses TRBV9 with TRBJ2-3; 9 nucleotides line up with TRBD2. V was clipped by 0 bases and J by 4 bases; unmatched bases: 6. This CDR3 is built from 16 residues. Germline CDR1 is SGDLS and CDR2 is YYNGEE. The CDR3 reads CASSVDAGGPADTQYF. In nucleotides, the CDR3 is TGTGCCAGCAGCGTAGACGCGGGGGGGCCCGCAGATACGCAGTATTTT.

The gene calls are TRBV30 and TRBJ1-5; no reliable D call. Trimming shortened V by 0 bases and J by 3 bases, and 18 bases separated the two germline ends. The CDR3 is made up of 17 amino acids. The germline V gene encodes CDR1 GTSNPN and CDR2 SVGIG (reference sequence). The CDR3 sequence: CAWSVREPVVYNQPQHF. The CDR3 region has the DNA TGTGCCTGGAGTGTACGAGAACCTGTAGTTTACAATCAGCCCCAGCATTTT.

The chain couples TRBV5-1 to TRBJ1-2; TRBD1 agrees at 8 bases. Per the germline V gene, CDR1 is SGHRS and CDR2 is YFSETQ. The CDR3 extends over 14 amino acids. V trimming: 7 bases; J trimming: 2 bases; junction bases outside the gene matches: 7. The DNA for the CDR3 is TGCGCCAGCGGACAGGGACTGACCAACTATGGCTACACCTTC. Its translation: CASGQGLTNYGYTF.

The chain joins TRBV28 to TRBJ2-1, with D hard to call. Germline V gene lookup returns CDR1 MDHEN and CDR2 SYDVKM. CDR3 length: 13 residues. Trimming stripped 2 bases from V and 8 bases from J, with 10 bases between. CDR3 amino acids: CASSLTRVYEQFF. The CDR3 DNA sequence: TGTGCCAGCAGTTTAACCAGAGTTTATGAGCAGTTCTTC.

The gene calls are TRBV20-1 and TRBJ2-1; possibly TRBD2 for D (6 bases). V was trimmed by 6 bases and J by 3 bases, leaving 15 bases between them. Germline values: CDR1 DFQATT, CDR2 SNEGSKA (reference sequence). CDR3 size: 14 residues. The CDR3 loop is CSAQLETSYNEQFF. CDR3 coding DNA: TGCAGTGCCCAACTAGAGACTAGCTACAATGAGCAGTTCTTC.

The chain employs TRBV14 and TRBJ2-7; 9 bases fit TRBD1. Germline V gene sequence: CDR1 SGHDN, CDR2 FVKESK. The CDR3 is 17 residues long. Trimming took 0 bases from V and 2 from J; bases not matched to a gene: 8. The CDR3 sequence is CASSQDPGTGGPYEQYF. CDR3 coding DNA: TGTGCCAGCAGCCAAGATCCCGGAACAGGGGGCCCCTACGAGCAGTACTTC. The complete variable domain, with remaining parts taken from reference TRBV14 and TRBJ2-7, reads EAGVTQFPSHSVIEKGQTVTLRCDPISGHDNLYWYRRVMGKEIKFLLHFVKESKQDESGMPNNRFLAERTGGTYSTLKVQPAELEDSGVYFCASSQDPGTGGPYEQYFGPGTRLTVT.

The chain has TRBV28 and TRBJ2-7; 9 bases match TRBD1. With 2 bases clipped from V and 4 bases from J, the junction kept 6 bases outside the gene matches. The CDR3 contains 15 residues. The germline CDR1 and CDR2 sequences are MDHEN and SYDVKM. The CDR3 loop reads CASSLTQGAPYEQYF. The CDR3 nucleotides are TGTGCCAGCAGTTTAACACAGGGGGCCCCTTACGAGCAGTACTTC.

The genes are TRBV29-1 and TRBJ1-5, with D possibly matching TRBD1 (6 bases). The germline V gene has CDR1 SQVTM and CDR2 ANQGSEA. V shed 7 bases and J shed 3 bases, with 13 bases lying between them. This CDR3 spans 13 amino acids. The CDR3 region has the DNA TGCAGCGCAATGGACAGTTACAATCAGCCCCAGCATTTT. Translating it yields CSAMDSYNQPQHF.

CDR3 coding DNA: TGCGCCAGCAGCTTGGGCTGGAGCCAAGAGACCCAGTACTTC. Protein sequence: CASSLGWSQETQYF. J is TRBJ2-5 and V is TRBV5-1, with D uncertain. V was cut by 0 bases and J by 1 base, with 7 bases left in between. Germline assignment: CDR1 SGHRS and CDR2 YFSETQ. The CDR3 is made up of 14 amino acids. The whole variable domain, remainder taken from reference TRBV5-1 and TRBJ2-5, is KAGVTQTPRYLIKTRGQQVTLSCSPISGHRSVSWYQQTPGQGLQFLFEYFSETQRNKGNFPGRFSGRQFSNSRSEMNVSTLELGDSALYLCASSLGWSQETQYFGPGTRLLVL.